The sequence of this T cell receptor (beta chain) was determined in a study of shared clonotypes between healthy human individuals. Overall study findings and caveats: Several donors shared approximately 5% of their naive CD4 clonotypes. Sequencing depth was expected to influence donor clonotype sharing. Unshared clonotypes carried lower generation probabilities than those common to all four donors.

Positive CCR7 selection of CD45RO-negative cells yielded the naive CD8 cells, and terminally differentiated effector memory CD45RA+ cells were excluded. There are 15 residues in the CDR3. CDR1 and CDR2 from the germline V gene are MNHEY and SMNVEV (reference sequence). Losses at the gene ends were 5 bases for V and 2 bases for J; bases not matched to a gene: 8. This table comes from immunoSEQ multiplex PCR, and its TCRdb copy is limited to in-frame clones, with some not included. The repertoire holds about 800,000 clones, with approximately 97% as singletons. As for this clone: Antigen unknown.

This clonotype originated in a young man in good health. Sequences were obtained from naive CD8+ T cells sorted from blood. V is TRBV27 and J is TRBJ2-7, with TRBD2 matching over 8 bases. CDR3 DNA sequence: TGTGCCAGCAGTCACACCTCGGGAGGGCCCTACGAGCAGTACTTC. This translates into CASSHTSGGPYEQYF.